This paragraph reports one T cell receptor beta chain. The antigen remains undetermined. The data are from a study of PD-L1 blockade in urothelial cancer. Data came from immunoSEQ multiplex PCR; TCRdb stores just in-frame clones and leaves some out. Among 30,000 to 40,000 clones, roughly 84% were seen once, and the ten largest hold less than 20%. Study results and limitations: In blood at 3 weeks, tumor-associated clones expanded more among patients with durable benefit.

Germline V gene sequence: CDR1 MDHEN, CDR2 SYDVKM. The V end lost 4 bases, the J end lost 3 bases, and 16 bases lay between the germline ends. The CDR3 spans 15 residues. Time point given: pretreatment peripheral blood. Patients' cancers were locally advanced or metastatic urothelial carcinomas. This clonotype was sampled from a man in his sixties with urothelial cancer. The rearrangement joins TRBV28 to TRBJ2-7; D is unresolved. Source: PBMCs, taken around atezolizumab (anti-PD-L1) treatment. CDR3 bases: TGTGCCAGCAGTTCTCGCAACTACAACATCTACGAGCAGTACTTC. Translating gives CASSSRNYNIYEQYF.